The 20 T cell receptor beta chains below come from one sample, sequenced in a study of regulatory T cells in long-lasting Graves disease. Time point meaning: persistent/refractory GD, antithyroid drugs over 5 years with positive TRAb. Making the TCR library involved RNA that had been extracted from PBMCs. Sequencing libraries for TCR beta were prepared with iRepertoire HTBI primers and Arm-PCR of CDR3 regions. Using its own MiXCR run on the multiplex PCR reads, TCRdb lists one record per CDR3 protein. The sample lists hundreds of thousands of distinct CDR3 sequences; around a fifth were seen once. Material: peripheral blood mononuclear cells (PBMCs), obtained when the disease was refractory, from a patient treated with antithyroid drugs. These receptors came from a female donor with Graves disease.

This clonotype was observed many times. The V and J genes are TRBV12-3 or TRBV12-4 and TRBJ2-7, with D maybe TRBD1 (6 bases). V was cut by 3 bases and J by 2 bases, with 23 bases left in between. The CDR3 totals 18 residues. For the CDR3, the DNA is TGTGCCAGCAGTTTTTACCCTTCCGGAACAGGGCTCCCCTACGAGCAGTACTTC. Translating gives CASSFYPSGTGLPYEQYF.

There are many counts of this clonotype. The CDR3 nucleotides read TGTGCCAGCAGTTTATCTCAGGGGATCCCATCCTACGAGCAGTACTTC. This sequence encodes CASSLSQGIPSYEQYF. V gene TRBV27 combines with J gene TRBJ2-7, with a possible D match to TRBD1 (6 bases). This CDR3 spans 16 amino acids. With 0 bases removed from V and 1 base from J, the gap between germline ends came to 13 bases. Per the germline V gene, CDR1 is MNHEY and CDR2 is SMNVEV (reference sequence).

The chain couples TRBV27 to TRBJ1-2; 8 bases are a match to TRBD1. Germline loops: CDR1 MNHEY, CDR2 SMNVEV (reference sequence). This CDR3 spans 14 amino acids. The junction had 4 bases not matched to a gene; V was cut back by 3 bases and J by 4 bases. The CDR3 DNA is TGTGCCAGCAGTTTGGACAGGGTAGGCTATGGCTACACCTTC. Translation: CASSLDRVGYGYTF.

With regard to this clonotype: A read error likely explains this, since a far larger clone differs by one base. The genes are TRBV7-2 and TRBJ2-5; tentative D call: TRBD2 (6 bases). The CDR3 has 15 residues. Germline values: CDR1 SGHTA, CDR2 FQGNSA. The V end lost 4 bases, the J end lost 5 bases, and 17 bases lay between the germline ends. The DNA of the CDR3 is TGTACCAGCAGCTCGGCGGACGGACGGGGGGAGACCCAGTACTTC. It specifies CTSSSADGRGETQYF.

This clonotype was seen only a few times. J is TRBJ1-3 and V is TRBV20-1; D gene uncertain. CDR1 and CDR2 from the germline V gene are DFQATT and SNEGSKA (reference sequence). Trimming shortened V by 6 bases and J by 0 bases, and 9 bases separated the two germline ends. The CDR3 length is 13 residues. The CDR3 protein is CSASPSSGNTIYF. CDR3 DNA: TGCAGTGCGAGTCCCTCCTCTGGAAACACCATATATTTT.

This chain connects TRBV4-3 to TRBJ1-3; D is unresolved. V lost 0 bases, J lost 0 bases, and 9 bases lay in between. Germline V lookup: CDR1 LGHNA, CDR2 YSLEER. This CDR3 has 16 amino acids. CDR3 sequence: CASSQDQAVSGNTIYF. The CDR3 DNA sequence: TGCGCCAGCAGCCAAGATCAGGCTGTCTCTGGAAACACCATATATTTT.

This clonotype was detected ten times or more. CDR3 protein: CASSLVMGHLTDGNEKLFF. CDR3 nucleotides: TGCGCCAGCAGCTTGGTGATGGGACACCTAACGGATGGTAATGAAAAACTGTTTTTT. V and J are TRBV5-1 and TRBJ1-4, with D possibly being TRBD1 (6 bases). Germline CDR1 reads SGHRS; CDR2 reads YFSETQ. The CDR3 runs to 19 residues. Trimming left V 0 bases short and J 4 bases short, with 22 bases between.

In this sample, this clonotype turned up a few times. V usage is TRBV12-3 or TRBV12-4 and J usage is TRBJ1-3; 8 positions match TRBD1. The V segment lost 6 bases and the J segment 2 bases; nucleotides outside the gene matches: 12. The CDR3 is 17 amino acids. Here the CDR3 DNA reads TGTGCCAGCAGGTTGGGACGACAGGGGTATGCTGGAAACACCATATATTTT. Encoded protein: CASRLGRQGYAGNTIYF.

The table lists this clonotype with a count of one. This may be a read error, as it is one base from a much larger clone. The CDR3, as DNA: TGTGCCAGCAGCTTCGACCCCAATCCCGATGAAAAACTGGTTTTT. As protein: CASSFDPNPDEKLVF. The J gene is TRBJ1-4, the V gene TRBV7-8; no clear D. From germline, CDR1 is SGHVS and CDR2 FQNEAQ. CDR3 length: 15 amino acids.

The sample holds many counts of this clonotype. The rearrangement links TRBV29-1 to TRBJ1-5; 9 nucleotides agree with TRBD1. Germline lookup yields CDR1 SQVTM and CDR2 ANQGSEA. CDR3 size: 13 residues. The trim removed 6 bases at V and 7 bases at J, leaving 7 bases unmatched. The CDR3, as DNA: TGCAGCGTAGCGGACAGGGGAAGGCAGCCCCAGCATTTT. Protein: CSVADRGRQPQHF. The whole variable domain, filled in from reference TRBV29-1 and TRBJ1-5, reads SAVISQKPSRDICQRGTSLTIQCQVDSQVTMMFWYRQQPGQSLTLIATANQGSEATYESGFVIDKFPISRPNLTFSTLTVSNMSPEDSSIYLCSVADRGRQPQHFGDGTRLSIL.

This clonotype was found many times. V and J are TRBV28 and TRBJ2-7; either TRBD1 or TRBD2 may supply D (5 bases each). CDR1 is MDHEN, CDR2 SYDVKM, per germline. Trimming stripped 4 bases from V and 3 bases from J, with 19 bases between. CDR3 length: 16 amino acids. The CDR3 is CASSSGLRGDLYEQYF. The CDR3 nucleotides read TGTGCCAGCAGTTCCGGTTTAAGGGGAGACCTCTACGAGCAGTACTTC.

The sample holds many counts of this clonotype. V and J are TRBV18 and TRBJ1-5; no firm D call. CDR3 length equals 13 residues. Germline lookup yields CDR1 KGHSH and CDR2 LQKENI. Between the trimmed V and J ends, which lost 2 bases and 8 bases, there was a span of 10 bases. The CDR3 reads CASSPSLGEPQHF. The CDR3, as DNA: TGTGCCAGCTCACCATCTCTCGGGGAGCCCCAGCATTTT.

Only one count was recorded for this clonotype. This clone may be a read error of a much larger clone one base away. The CDR3 region is CASRLSGLSNQPQHF. Here the CDR3 DNA reads TGTGCCAGCAGACTCTCAGGGTTGAGCAATCAGCCCCAGCATTTT. The chain carries TRBV6-1 and TRBJ1-5, with D maybe TRBD1 (5 bases). This CDR3 region has 15 residues. V dropped 6 bases and J dropped 1 base, with 13 bases sitting between them. Per germline, CDR1 MNHNS and CDR2 SASEGT.

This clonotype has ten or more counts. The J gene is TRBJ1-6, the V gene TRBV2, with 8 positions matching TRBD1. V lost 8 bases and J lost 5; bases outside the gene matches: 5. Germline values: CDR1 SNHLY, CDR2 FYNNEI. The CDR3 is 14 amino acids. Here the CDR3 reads CASRTGSDNSPLHF. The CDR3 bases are TGTGCCAGCCGGACAGGGAGCGATAATTCACCCCTCCACTTT.

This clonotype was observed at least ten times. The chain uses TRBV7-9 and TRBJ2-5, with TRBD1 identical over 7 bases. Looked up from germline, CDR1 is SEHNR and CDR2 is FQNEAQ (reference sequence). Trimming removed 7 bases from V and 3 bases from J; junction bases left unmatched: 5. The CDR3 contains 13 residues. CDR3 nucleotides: TGTGCCAGCAAGAAGGGGGCAGAAGAGACCCAGTACTTC. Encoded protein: CASKKGAEETQYF.

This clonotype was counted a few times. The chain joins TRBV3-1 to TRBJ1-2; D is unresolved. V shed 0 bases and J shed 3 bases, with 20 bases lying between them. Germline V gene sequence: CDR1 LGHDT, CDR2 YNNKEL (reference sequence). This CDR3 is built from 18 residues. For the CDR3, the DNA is TGTGCCAGCAGCCAAGATCTCGGGAGAGATAAAACGTACTATGGCTACACCTTC. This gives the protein CASSQDLGRDKTYYGYTF.

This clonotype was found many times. The chain's CDR3 is CSARRQGGQNIQYF. The CDR3 nucleotides are TGCAGTGCGCGGAGACAGGGGGGACAAAACATTCAGTACTTC. The chain recombines TRBV20-1 with TRBJ2-4; TRBD1 agrees at 9 bases. The CDR3 is 14 amino acids. V gave up 6 bases and J gave up 5 bases; unmatched junction bases: 8. From germline, CDR1 is DFQATT and CDR2 SNEGSKA (reference sequence).

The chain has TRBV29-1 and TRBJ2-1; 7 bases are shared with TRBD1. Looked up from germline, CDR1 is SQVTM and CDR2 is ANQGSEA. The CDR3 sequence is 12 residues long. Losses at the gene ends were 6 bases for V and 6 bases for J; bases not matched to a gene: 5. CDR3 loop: CSVSPGGNEQFF. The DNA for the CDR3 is TGCAGCGTATCGCCAGGGGGCAATGAGCAGTTCTTC.

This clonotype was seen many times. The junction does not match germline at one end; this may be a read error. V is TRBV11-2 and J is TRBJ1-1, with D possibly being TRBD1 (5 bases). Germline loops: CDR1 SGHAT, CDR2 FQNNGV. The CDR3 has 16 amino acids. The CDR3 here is CASNLAFPGGDAEAFF. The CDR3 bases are TGTGCCAGCAACTTAGCTTTCCCCGGGGGTGACGCTGAAGCTTTCTTT.

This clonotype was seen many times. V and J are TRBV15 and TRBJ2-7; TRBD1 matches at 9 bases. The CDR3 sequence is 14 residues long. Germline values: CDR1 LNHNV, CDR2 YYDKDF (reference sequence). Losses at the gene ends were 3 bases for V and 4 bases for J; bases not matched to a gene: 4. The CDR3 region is CATSRTGQGYEQYF. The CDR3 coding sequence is TGTGCCACCAGCAGGACCGGACAGGGGTACGAGCAGTACTTC.